This paragraph reports one T cell receptor beta chain. Its antigen is unidentified. Trimming pared 3 bases from V and 2 bases from J, leaving 11 bases between. The CDR3 covers 14 residues. Germline V gene lookup returns CDR1 MDHEN and CDR2 SYDVKM. This sample is drawn from a study of cytomegalovirus exposure and HLA in healthy donors. Background on the study: The roughly 700 first-cohort repertoires shared a platform with the 130 or so validation repertoires, as reported in a later analysis.

The study's findings and limits: Among TCR beta chains, those listed as cytomegalovirus-associated numbered some 170.

Sequenced by immunoSEQ multiplex PCR; TCRdb stores in-frame clones only, minus some. Among approximately 260,000 clones listed, 75% to 90% were seen once. The rearrangement links TRBV28 to TRBJ2-7; the D is unclear. The sequenced material came from PBMCs. The source of this sequence is a woman under 40 in good health and CMV-seropositive. For the CDR3, the DNA is TGTGCCAGCAGTTTCCGACTGGTACCCTACGAGCAGTACTTC. Translation: CASSFRLVPYEQYF.